This TCR beta chain was obtained from a study of OX40 agonist ivuxolimab in advanced cancers. Here immunoSEQ multiplex PCR was the method, and the copy in TCRdb shows in-frame clones only, minus some. The data hold approximately 77,000 clones, with just under 85% observed a single time. V shed 4 bases, J shed 5 bases, and the junction held 3 bases outside the gene matches. CDR1 and CDR2 from the germline V gene are SGHDT and YYEEEE. This CDR3 is 15 amino acids long. Autoimmune disease history or systemic immunosuppression led to patients being barred. V usage is TRBV5-6 and J usage is TRBJ2-3; 14 bases are shared with TRBD2. Sequences were derived from CD4+ or CD8+ T cells sorted from blood, sampled in a trial of the OX40 agonist ivuxolimab. This receptor was identified in an adult with an advanced solid tumor such as melanoma, head and neck, liver or kidney cancer. Here the CDR3 DNA reads TGTGCCAGCAGCGGACTAGCGGGAGGACGAGATACGCAGTATTTT. It translates to CASSGLAGGRDTQYF.